What follows is one T cell receptor (beta chain) and its context. As yet, its antigen is unknown. The donors were part of the validation cohort, which consisted of under 150 subjects and was separate from the first cohort of about 720 subjects. Using immunoSEQ multiplex PCR, the repertoire was profiled, and TCRdb retains in-frame clones only, with some absent. The sample yields some 120,000 clones, over 75% seen once. This entry comes from a study of cytomegalovirus exposure and HLA in healthy donors. Overall study results and limits: According to reports, the classifier identified cytomegalovirus status with high specificity and sensitivity.

Looked up from germline, CDR1 is SGDLS and CDR2 is YYNGEE. The CDR3 sequence is 15 residues long. Trimming removed 0 bases from V and 6 bases from J, with 15 bases in between. This sequence originates from a woman aged 25-40 years in good health and CMV-seronegative. Sequencing used PBMCs. The rearrangement uses TRBV9 and TRBJ1-2; unclear D gene. The chain's CDR3 is CASSVEWEGYDGYTF. DNA for the CDR3: TGTGCCAGCAGCGTAGAGTGGGAGGGATATGATGGCTACACCTTC.